This T cell receptor beta chain derives from a study of identical twins. TCRdb redid the calling of the 5' RACE reads with MiXCR, one entry per CDR3 protein. The data show 200,000 to 250,000 distinct CDR3 sequences, with about 10% seen just once and approximately 9.1% held by the top ten. This clonotype was recorded many times. Antigen: not known. General study points: Rather than following the same donors, the conclusions depended on cross-sectional statistical analysis. Memory repertoires lacked the insertion deficit that abundant cord blood beta clonotypes showed.

Specimen: memory T cells sorted from blood. The source of this sequence is a man between 45 and 60 years old in good health.

The CDR3 nucleotides read TGTGCCAGCAGCTTATCGCCGGGAGGGACTTACGAGCAGTACTTC. Its protein product is CASSLSPGGTYEQYF. The chain uses TRBV7-2 and TRBJ2-7, with TRBD2 matching over 8 bases. The CDR3 consists of 15 residues. With 2 bases clipped from V and 4 bases from J, the junction kept 7 bases outside the gene matches. Germline assignment: CDR1 SGHTA and CDR2 FQGNSA.